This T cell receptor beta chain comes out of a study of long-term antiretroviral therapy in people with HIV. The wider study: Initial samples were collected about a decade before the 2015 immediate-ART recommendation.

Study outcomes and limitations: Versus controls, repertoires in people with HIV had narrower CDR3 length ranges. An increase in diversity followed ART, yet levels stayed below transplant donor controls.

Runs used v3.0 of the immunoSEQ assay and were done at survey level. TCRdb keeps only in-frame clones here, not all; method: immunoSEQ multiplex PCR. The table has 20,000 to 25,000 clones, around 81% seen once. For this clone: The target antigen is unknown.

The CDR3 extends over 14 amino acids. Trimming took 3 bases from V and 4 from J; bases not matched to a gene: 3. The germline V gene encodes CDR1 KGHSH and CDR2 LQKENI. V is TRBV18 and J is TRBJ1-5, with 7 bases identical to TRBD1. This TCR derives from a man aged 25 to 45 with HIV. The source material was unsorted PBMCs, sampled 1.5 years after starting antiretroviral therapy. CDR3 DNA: TGTGCCAGCTCACCTTCGGACAGGAATCAGCCCCAGCATTTT. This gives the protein CASSPSDRNQPQHF.